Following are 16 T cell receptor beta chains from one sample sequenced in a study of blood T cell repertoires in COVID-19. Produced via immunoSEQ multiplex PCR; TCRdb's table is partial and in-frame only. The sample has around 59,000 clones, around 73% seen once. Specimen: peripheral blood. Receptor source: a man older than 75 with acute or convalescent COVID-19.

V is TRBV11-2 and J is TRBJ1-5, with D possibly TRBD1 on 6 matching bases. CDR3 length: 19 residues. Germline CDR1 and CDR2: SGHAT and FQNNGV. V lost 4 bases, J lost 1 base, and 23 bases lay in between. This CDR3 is CASSSDPPGHPLSNQPQHF. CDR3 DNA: TGTGCCAGCAGCTCGGACCCCCCGGGACACCCTTTGAGCAATCAGCCCCAGCATTTT. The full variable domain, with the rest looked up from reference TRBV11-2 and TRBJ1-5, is EAGVAQSPRYKIIEKRQSVAFWCNPISGHATLYWYQQILGQGPKLLIQFQNNGVVDDSQLPKDRFSAERLKGVDSTLKIQPAKLEDSAVYLCASSSDPPGHPLSNQPQHFGDGTRLSIL.

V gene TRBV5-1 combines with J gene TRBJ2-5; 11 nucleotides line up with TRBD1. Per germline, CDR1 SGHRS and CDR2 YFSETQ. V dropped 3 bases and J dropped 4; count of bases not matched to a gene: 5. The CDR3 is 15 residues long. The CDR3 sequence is CASSSRGTGGETQYF. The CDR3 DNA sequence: TGCGCCAGCAGCTCAAGAGGGACAGGGGGAGAGACCCAGTACTTC.

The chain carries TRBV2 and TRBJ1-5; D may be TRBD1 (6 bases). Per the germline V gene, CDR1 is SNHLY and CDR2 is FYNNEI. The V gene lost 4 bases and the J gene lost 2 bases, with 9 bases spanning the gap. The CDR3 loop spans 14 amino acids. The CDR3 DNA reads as TGTGCCAGCAGTGGACAGGCCGGCAATCAGCCCCAGCATTTT. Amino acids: CASSGQAGNQPQHF. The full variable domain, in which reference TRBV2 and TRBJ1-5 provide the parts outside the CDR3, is EPEVTQTPSHQVTQMGQEVILRCVPISNHLYFYWYRQILGQKVEFLVSFYNNEISEKSEIFDDQFSVERPDGSNFTLKIRSTKLEDSAMYFCASSGQAGNQPQHFGDGTRLSIL.

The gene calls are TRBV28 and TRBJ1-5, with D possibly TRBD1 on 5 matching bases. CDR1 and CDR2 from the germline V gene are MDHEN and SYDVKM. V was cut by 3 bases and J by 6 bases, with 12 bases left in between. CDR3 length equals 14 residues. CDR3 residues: CASSFGGESQPQHF. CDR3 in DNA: TGTGCCAGCAGTTTCGGGGGGGAAAGTCAGCCCCAGCATTTT.

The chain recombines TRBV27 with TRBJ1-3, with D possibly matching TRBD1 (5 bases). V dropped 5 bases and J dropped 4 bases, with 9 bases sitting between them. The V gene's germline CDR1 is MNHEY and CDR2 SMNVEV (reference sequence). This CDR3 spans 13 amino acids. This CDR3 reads CASSTRQGNTIYF. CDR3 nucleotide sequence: TGTGCCAGCAGTACGCGACAGGGAAACACCATATATTTT.

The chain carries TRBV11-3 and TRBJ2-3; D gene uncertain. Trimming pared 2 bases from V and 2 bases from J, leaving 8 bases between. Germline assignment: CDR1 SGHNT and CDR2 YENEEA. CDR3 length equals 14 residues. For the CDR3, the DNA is TGTGCCAGCAGCTTATACTCCAACACAGATACGCAGTATTTT. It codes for CASSLYSNTDTQYF. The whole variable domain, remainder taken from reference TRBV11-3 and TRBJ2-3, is EAGVVQSPRYKIIEKKQPVAFWCNPISGHNTLYWYLQNLGQGPELLIRYENEEAVDDSQLPKDRFSAERLKGVDSTLKIQPAELGDSAVYLCASSLYSNTDTQYFGPGTRLTVL.

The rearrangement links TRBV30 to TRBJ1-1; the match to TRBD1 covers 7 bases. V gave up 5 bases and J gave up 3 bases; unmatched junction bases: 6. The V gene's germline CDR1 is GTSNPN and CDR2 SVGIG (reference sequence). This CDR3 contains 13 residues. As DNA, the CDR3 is TGTGCCTGGGGCCGGGACAGTTACACTGAAGCTTTCTTT. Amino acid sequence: CAWGRDSYTEAFF. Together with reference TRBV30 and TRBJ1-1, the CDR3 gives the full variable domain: SQTIHQWPATLVQPVGSPLSLECTVEGTSNPNLYWYRQAAGRGLQLLFYSVGIGQISSEVPQNLSASRPQDRQFILSSKKLLLSDSGFYLCAWGRDSYTEAFFGQGTRLTVV.

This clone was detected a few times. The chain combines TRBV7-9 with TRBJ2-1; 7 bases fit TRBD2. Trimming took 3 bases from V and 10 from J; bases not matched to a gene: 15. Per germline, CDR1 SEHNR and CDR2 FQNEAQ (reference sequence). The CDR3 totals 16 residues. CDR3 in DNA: TGTGCCAGCAGCTTGAGCTTAGGGCTAGCGGCGGGGGAGCAGTTCTTC. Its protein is CASSLSLGLAAGEQFF.

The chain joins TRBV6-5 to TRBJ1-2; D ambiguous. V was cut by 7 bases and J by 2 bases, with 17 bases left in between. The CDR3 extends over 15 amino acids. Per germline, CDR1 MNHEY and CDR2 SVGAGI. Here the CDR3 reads CASTPGVGGNYGYTF. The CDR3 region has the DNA TGTGCCAGCACCCCCGGGGTGGGCGGGAACTATGGCTACACCTTC.

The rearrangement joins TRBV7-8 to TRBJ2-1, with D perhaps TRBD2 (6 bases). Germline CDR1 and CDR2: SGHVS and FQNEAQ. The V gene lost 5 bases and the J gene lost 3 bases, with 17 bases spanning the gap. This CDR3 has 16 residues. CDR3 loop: CASSLTKDYIYNEQFF. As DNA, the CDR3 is TGTGCCAGCAGCCTCACGAAGGACTACATCTACAATGAGCAGTTCTTC.

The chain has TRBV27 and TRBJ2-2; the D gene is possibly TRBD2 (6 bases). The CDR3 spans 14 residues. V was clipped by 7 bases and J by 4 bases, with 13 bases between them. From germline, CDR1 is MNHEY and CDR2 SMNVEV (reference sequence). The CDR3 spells CASKFRGITGELFF. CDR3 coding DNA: TGTGCCAGCAAGTTCCGGGGGATCACCGGGGAGCTGTTTTTT.

The CDR3 region is CSAGQSSNIQYF. CDR3 DNA: TGCAGCGCGGGACAGTCAAGCAACATTCAGTACTTC. The chain employs TRBV29-1 and TRBJ2-4, with TRBD1 matching over 7 bases. This CDR3 has 12 amino acids. Trimming took 7 bases from V and 7 from J; bases not matched to a gene: 7. CDR1 is SQVTM and CDR2 is ANQGSEA in the germline V gene.

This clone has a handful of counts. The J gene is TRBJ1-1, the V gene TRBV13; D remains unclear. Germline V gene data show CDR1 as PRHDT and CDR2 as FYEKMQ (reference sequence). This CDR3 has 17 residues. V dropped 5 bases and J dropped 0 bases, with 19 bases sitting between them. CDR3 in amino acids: CASSHDAKTTMNTEAFF. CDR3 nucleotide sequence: TGTGCCAGCAGCCATGACGCCAAGACAACCATGAACACTGAAGCTTTCTTT.

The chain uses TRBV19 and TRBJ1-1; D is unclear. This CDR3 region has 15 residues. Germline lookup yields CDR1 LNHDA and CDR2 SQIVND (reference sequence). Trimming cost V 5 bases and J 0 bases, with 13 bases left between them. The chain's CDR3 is CASSPARRLNTEAFF. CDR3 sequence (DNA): TGTGCCAGTAGTCCCGCCCGGAGGCTGAACACTGAAGCTTTCTTT.

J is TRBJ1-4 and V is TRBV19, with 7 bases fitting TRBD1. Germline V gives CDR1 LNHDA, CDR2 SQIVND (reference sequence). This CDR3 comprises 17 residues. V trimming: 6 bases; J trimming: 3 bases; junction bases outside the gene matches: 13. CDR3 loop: CASSRRIQGLSNEKLFF. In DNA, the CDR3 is TGTGCCAGTAGCAGACGCATACAGGGGTTATCTAATGAAAAACTGTTTTTT.

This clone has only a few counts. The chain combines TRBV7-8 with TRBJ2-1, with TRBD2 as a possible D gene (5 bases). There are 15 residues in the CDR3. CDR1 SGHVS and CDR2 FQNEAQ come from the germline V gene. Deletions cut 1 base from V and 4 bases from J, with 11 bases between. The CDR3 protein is CASSLDGLYYNEQFF. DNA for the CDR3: TGTGCCAGCAGCTTAGACGGACTGTATTACAATGAGCAGTTCTTC.